This T cell receptor beta chain was recovered during a study of T cell repertoires in cytomegalovirus infection. Study-wide context: Based on public TCR beta signatures, there were indications of CMV infection and of a matching HLA type. General study findings and limits: There were HLA-C-restricted CMV-specific TCR beta clonotypes dominating the ex vivo response. Cumulative frequency (of public TCR beta family members) identified carriers of CMV plus the relevant HLA.

Trimming took 0 bases from V and 4 from J; bases not matched to a gene: 7. CDR3 length: 17 amino acids. The germline CDR1 and CDR2 sequences are DFQATT and SNEGSKA (reference sequence). About this clonotype itself: Its cognate antigen is unknown.

Via MiXCR, TCRdb re-called the reads, giving one row per CDR3 protein. The sample lists over 300,000 distinct CDR3 sequences; 17% were seen once. This sequence was found in a human donor in good health (CMV status not recorded). Some clones in this sample may be carry-over from other donors' samples. The specimen sequenced was PBMCs. This chain links TRBV20-1 with TRBJ2-3; 13 nucleotides line up with TRBD2. The CDR3 sequence is CSARELAGGPVPDTQYF. DNA of the CDR3: TGCAGTGCTAGAGAACTAGCGGGGGGGCCGGTGCCAGATACGCAGTATTTT.